The text below deals with one T cell receptor beta chain. Antigen: not known. V gave up 5 bases and J gave up 4 bases, with 11 bases separating them. The CDR3 runs 13 residues. From germline, CDR1 is SEHNR and CDR2 FQNEAQ (reference sequence). The data originate from a study of cytomegalovirus exposure and HLA in healthy donors. Primers: 60 Vbeta forward and 13 Jbeta reverse. Here immunoSEQ multiplex PCR was the method, and the copy in TCRdb shows in-frame clones only, minus some. The sample shows approximately 190,000 clones, around 86% of them seen only once. Study-level findings and limits: Accurate prediction of HLA-A and HLA-B alleles (for most subjects) was reportedly achieved from TCR beta sequences. Reportedly, fewer N-insertions than the approximately 690-donor mean appeared in an Asian-associated ancestry cluster in a later analysis. The authors enumerated 150 to 200 TCR beta chains as linked to cytomegalovirus.

This chain links TRBV7-9 with TRBJ2-5; D remains ambiguous. The sequence was collected from a middle-aged man in good health and CMV-seropositive. The material sequenced was PBMCs. The CDR3 sequence is CASSGWAGETQYF. The CDR3 DNA reads TGTGCCAGCAGCGGCTGGGCTGGAGAGACCCAGTACTTC.